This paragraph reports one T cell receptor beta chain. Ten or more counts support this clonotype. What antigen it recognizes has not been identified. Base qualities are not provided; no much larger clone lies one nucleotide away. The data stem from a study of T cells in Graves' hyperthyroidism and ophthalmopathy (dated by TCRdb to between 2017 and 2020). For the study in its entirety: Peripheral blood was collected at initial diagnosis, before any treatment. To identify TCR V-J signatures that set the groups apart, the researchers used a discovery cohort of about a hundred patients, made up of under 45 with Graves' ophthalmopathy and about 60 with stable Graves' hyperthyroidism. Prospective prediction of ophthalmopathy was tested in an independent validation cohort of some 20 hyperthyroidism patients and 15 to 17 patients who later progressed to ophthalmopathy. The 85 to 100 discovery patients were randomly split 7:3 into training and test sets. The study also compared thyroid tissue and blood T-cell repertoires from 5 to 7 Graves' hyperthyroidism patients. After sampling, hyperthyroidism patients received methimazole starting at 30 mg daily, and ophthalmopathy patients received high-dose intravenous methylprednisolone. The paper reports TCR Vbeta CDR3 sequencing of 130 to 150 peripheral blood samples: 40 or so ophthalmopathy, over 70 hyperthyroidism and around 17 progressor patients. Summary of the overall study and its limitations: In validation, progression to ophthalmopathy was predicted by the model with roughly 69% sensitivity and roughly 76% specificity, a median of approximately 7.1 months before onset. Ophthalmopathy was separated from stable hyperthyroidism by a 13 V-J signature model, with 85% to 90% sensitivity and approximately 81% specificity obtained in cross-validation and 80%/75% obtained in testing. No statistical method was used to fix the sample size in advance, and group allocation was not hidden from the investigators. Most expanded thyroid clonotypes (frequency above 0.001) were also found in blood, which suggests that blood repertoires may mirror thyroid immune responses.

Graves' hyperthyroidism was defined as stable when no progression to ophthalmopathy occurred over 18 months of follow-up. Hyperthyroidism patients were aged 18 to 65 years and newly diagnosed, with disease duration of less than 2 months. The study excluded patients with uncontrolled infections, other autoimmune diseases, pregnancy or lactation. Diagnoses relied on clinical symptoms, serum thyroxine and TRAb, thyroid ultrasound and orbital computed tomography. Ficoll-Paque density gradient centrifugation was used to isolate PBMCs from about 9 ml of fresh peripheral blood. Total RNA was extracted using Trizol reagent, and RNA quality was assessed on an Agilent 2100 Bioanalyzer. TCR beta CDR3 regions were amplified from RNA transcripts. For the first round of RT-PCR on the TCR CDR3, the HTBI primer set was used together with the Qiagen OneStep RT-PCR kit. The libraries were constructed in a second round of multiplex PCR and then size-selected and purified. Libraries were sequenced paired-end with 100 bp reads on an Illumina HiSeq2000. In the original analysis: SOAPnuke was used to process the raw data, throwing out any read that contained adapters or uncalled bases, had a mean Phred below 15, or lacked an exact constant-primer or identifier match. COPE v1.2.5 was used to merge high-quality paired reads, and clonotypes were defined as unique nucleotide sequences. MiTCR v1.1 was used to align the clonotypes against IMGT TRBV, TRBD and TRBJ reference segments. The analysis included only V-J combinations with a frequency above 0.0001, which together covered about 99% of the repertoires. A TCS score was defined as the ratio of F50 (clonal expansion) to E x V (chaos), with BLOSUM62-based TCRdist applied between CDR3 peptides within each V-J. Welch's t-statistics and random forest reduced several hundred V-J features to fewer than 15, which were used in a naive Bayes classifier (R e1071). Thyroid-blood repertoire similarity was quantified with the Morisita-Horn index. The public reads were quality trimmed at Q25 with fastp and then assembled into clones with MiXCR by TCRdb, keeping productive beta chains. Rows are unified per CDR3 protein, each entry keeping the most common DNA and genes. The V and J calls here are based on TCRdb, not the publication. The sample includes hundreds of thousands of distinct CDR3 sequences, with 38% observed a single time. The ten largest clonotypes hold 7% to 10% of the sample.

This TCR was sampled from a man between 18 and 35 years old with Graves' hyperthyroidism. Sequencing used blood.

This receptor carries the CDR3 CASSLWGTGNQPQHF. The DNA reads as follows: TGTGCCAGCAGCTTATGGGGAACTGGCAATCAGCCCCAGCATTTT. Recombination linked TRBV7-2 to TRBJ1-5; the D gene is unclear. Counted from cysteine to phenylalanine, this CDR3 has 15 amino acids. The kept DNA is CDR3 alone, 45 bases in frame from the first base. The germline V gene supplies CDR1 SGHTA and CDR2 FQGNSA. V loses 2 bases of germline sequence and J loses 2 bases, and the interval between the two ends is 10 bases. Where the CDR3 stops, the reference TRBV7-2 and TRBJ1-5 genes take over; the full variable domain is GAGVSQSPSNKVTEKGKDVELRCDPISGHTALYWYRQSLGQGLEFLIYFQGNSAPDKSGLPSDRFSAERTGGSVSTLTIQRTQQEDSAVYLCASSLWGTGNQPQHFGDGTRLSIL.